This T cell receptor beta chain was recorded in a study of T cells expressing NK-cell markers. Looked up from germline, CDR1 is MNHNY and CDR2 is SVGAGI (reference sequence). This CDR3 is built from 15 residues. TCR beta cDNA was made by 5'RACE template switching with UMIs. Reanalyzing the 5' RACE reads, TCRdb keeps one entry per CDR3 protein, without DNA. This listing includes approximately 440,000 distinct CDR3 sequences. The V gene is TRBV6-6, the J gene TRBJ2-1; the D gene TCRdb calls, TRBD1, cannot be checked with no DNA. This sequence was found in a woman in her fifties or sixties in good health. Material for sequencing was blood T cells: a sorted CD56 or NKG2C T cell subset, CD4+ or CD8+ T cells, or bulk PBMC T cells (not recorded which). The CDR3 here is CASSYRGTGGNEQFF.